This is a list of T cell receptor beta chains from one sample in a study of regulatory T cells in long-lasting Graves disease. A single record per CDR3 protein comes from TCRdb applying MiXCR to the multiplex PCR reads. The repertoire holds under 800,000 distinct CDR3 sequences, around 15% seen once, with roughly 18% in the top ten. Separately, the same data were catalogued under a study of T cells in Graves' hyperthyroidism and ophthalmopathy.

This specimen consisted of peripheral blood mononuclear cells (PBMCs), obtained at new diagnosis, from a patient treated with antithyroid drugs. These receptors were taken from a woman between 25 and 40 years old with Graves disease. Each CDR3 is given with its conserved first and last residue. Fields, in order: clone size, D gene, V gene, J gene, CDR3 DNA, CDR3 protein. D genes are given only for firm matches. The listing skips clone size in some rows; elsewhere it reads once, few, many or a size class.

>NA|TRBD2|TRBV29-1|TRBJ2-7
TGCAGCGTTGGTCCCTCCGGGACTAGACGGTACGAGCAGTACTTC
CSVGPSGTRRYEQYF
>once|NA|TRBV6-4|TRBJ2-2
TGTGCCAGCAGTGACTCGAATATGGGAACCGGGGAGCTGTTTTTT
CASSDSNMGTGELFF
>few|NA|TRBV27|TRBJ2-6
TGTGCCAGCAGTTCCCTAGGGACATCTGGGGCCAACGTCCTGACTTTC
CASSSLGTSGANVLTF
>NA|NA|TRBV6-5|TRBJ1-5
TGTGCCAGCAGTTACTCGGGACAACTTAATCAGCCCCAGCATTTT
CASSYSGQLNQPQHF
>few|TRBD1|TRBV9|TRBJ2-4
TGTGCCAGCAGCGACGGGACAGGGAACATTCAGTACTTC
CASSDGTGNIQYF
>many|TRBD1|TRBV20-1|TRBJ2-5
TGCAGTGCTAGATTGGTGGGACAGGGCCGAGAGACCCAGTACTTC
CSARLVGQGRETQYF
>NA|TRBD2|TRBV25-1|TRBJ2-3
TGTGCCAGCAGCGGGGCTAGCGGGAGAGGGCGGACAGATACGCAGTATTTT
CASSGASGRGRTDTQYF
>NA|TRBD2|TRBV3-1|TRBJ2-7
TGTGCCAGCAGCCAAGATATGTCTAGCGGCTCCTACGAGCAGTACTTC
CASSQDMSSGSYEQYF
>many|NA|TRBV20-1|TRBJ1-5
TGCAGTGCCCAGACGGGGCTCTGGAGCACTCAGCCCCAGCATTTT
CSAQTGLWSTQPQHF
>many|TRBD1|TRBV2|TRBJ1-1
TGTGCCAGCAGTCTGGACAGGAAGAACACTGAAGCTTTCTTT
CASSLDRKNTEAFF
>many|TRBD1|TRBV20-1|TRBJ2-7
TGCAGTGCTAATACCCTCGGGACAGGGAGCTACGAGCAGTACTTC
CSANTLGTGSYEQYF
>few|NA|TRBV18|TRBJ1-1
TGTGCCAGCCACGCCCGCGGGTTGAACACTGAAGCTTTCTTT
CASHARGLNTEAFF
>NA|NA|TRBV5-1|TRBJ2-3
TGCGCCAGCAGCTTAGGGGGGGCGTTCAGCACAGATACGCAGTATTTT
CASSLGGAFSTDTQYF
>many|NA|TRBV7-8|TRBJ2-7
TGTGCCAGCAGCATAAAATACGAGCAGTACTTC
CASSIKYEQYF
>few|TRBD1|TRBV5-1|TRBJ2-7
TGCGCCAGCAGCCCACAGGGGAACTCCTACGAGCAGTACTTC
CASSPQGNSYEQYF
>few|TRBD2|TRBV5-1|TRBJ2-1
TGCGCCAGCAGCCATCTAGCGGGAGGTCTTGGGAATGAGCAGTTCTTC
CASSHLAGGLGNEQFF
>NA|NA|TRBV3-1|TRBJ2-5
TGTGCCAGCAGCTCCCGTGTCCCCACGGAGACCCAGTACTTC
CASSSRVPTETQYF